The 23 T cell receptor beta chains listed next were all sequenced from one sample in a study of cytomegalovirus exposure and HLA in healthy donors. PCR was performed using 60 Vbeta and 13 Jbeta primers. Some clones are missing from TCRdb's copy, which holds only in-frame ones; the method was immunoSEQ multiplex PCR. The sample includes 150,000 to 200,000 clones, around three quarters of them seen just once. The sequenced material came from PBMCs. The source is a man between 35 and 55 years old in good health and CMV-seronegative.

V gene TRBV27 combines with J gene TRBJ2-3, with D maybe TRBD2 (6 bases). Per germline, CDR1 MNHEY and CDR2 SMNVEV (reference sequence). V was shortened by 4 bases and J by 3 bases, with 14 bases between the two germline ends. This CDR3 spans 15 amino acids. The CDR3 nucleotides are TGTGCCAGCAGTTCACAGACGGAGGGGACAGATACGCAGTATTTT. Amino acid sequence: CASSSQTEGTDTQYF.

The V gene is TRBV10-1, the J gene TRBJ1-5; possibly TRBD1 for D (5 bases). The germline V gene has CDR1 WNHNN and CDR2 SYGVQD (reference sequence). The CDR3 is made up of 15 amino acids. The V gene lost 8 bases and the J gene lost 9 bases, with 23 bases spanning the gap. CDR3 nucleotide sequence: TGCGCCAGCGGCGCAGGGCGGTTGGGTATAGGGCCCCAGCATTTT. Translating it yields CASGAGRLGIGPQHF.

The V gene is TRBV5-1, the J gene TRBJ1-1, with D possibly being TRBD1 (6 bases). The length of the CDR3 is 16 residues. From germline, CDR1 is SGHRS and CDR2 YFSETQ. Trimming cost V 4 bases and J 4 bases, with 20 bases left between them. CDR3 DNA sequence: TGCGCCAGCAGCCCGCCCGGTGGGGAGGGGGGCACTGAAGCTTTCTTT. Its translation: CASSPPGGEGGTEAFF. The whole variable domain, remainder taken from reference TRBV5-1 and TRBJ1-1, is KAGVTQTPRYLIKTRGQQVTLSCSPISGHRSVSWYQQTPGQGLQFLFEYFSETQRNKGNFPGRFSGRQFSNSRSEMNVSTLELGDSALYLCASSPPGGEGGTEAFFGQGTRLTVV.

The gene calls are TRBV10-3 and TRBJ2-3; the match to TRBD2 covers 7 bases. This CDR3 contains 14 residues. Germline V gives CDR1 ENHRY, CDR2 SYGVKD. J was trimmed by 5 bases and V by 6 bases; bases with no gene match: 8. CDR3 amino acids: CAIRSSGRQDTQYF. The CDR3 region has the DNA TGTGCCATCAGGTCTAGCGGAAGGCAAGATACGCAGTATTTT.

The chain has TRBV5-4 and TRBJ1-2; 9 nucleotides agree with TRBD1. Per germline, CDR1 SGHNT and CDR2 YYREEE (reference sequence). The CDR3 is 14 residues long. V lost 2 bases, J lost 3 bases, and 2 bases stayed unmatched. In nucleotides, the CDR3 is TGTGCCAGCAGCTTCCGGGACAGGGACTATGGCTACACCTTC. Protein product: CASSFRDRDYGYTF.

This clone was counted between two and nine times. CDR3 residues: CASSRPPGTGGGEQYF. The CDR3, as DNA: TGCGCCAGCAGCCGACCCCCCGGGACAGGGGGTGGCGAGCAGTACTTC. The V call is TRBV4-3, the J call TRBJ2-7; 11 nucleotides line up with TRBD1. Germline CDR1 is LGHNA and CDR2 is YSLEER. The CDR3 contains 16 residues. The junction had 11 bases not matched to a gene; V was cut back by 4 bases and J by 6 bases.

The V call is TRBV5-6, the J call TRBJ1-1; weak D call: TRBD1 (6 bases). The CDR3 totals 16 residues. Germline lookup yields CDR1 SGHDT and CDR2 YYEEEE. Trimming removed 0 bases from V and 4 bases from J, with 16 bases in between. The CDR3 sequence: CASSLALQGVFTEAFF. DNA for the CDR3: TGTGCCAGCAGCTTGGCGCTACAGGGAGTTTTCACTGAAGCTTTCTTT.

This clone showed up just a few times. The rearrangement joins TRBV7-2 to TRBJ2-7; D ambiguous. Germline CDR1 and CDR2: SGHTA and FQGNSA. The CDR3 runs to 12 residues. V was shortened by 0 bases and J by 6 bases, with 6 bases between the two germline ends. CDR3: CASSLARSEQYF. Written as DNA, the CDR3 is TGTGCCAGCAGCTTAGCGAGGAGCGAGCAGTACTTC.

The DNA of the CDR3 is TGCGCCAGCAGCAAGGGACAGGGGACCTACGAGCAGTACTTC. It translates to CASSKGQGTYEQYF. The rearrangement links TRBV5-1 to TRBJ2-7; 10 bases agree with TRBD1. V gave up 4 bases and J gave up 2 bases; unmatched junction bases: 3. CDR1 and CDR2 (germline): SGHRS, YFSETQ. The CDR3 runs 14 residues. Looking up the rest from reference TRBV5-1 and TRBJ2-7 gives the full variable domain: KAGVTQTPRYLIKTRGQQVTLSCSPISGHRSVSWYQQTPGQGLQFLFEYFSETQRNKGNFPGRFSGRQFSNSRSEMNVSTLELGDSALYLCASSKGQGTYEQYFGPGTRLTVT.

A note on this clone: Other DNA sequences of this sample code for an identical CDR3. V is TRBV6-5 and J is TRBJ2-1, with D possibly TRBD2 on 6 matching bases. Trimming took 3 bases from V and 9 from J, leaving 6 bases between them. Looked up from germline, CDR1 is MNHEY and CDR2 is SVGAGI. The CDR3 runs 11 residues. The DNA of the CDR3 is TGTGCCAGCAGTTATAGCGGTGAGCAGTTCTTC. Translating gives CASSYSGEQFF.

The gene calls are TRBV7-2 and TRBJ1-2, with 7 bases that match TRBD1. Germline loops: CDR1 SGHTA, CDR2 FQGNSA. Germline trimming cut 3 bases from V and 10 bases from J; bases unmatched to any gene: 14. The CDR3 contains 15 residues. CDR3 sequence (DNA): TGTGCCAGCAGCTTGAATCCGGGACAGTCCTTTTCCTACACCTTC. This encodes CASSLNPGQSFSYTF.

This chain links TRBV19 with TRBJ2-3, with TRBD2 identical over 12 bases. J lost 1 base, V lost 4 bases, and 9 bases had no gene match. This CDR3 contains 18 residues. Germline-derived CDR1 and CDR2 are LNHDA and SQIVND (reference sequence). The CDR3 protein is CASSTAWRLAGGTDTQYF. The DNA of the CDR3 is TGTGCCAGTAGTACCGCCTGGAGACTAGCGGGGGGCACAGATACGCAGTATTTT.

The chain couples TRBV10-2 to TRBJ1-2; tentative D call: TRBD1 (6 bases). Per the germline V gene, CDR1 is WSHSY and CDR2 is SAAADI. The CDR3 spans 15 residues. Trimming pared 6 bases from V and 2 bases from J, leaving 16 bases between. CDR3 nucleotide sequence: TGCGCCAGCAGCGATAGGACAGTGCGGAACTATGGCTACACCTTC. It yields the protein CASSDRTVRNYGYTF.

The rearrangement uses TRBV6-5 and TRBJ1-1, with 7 nucleotides matching TRBD1. Germline CDR1 is MNHEY and CDR2 is SVGAGI. V was pared by 6 bases and J by 8 bases, with 6 bases of the junction left unmatched. This CDR3 region has 12 residues. The CDR3 nucleotides are TGTGCCAGCAGACGCCGGGACAGCGAAGCTTTCTTT. Encoded protein: CASRRRDSEAFF.

The chain links TRBV14 to TRBJ1-1; the match to TRBD1 covers 8 bases. The CDR3 covers 14 residues. The V segment lost 5 bases and the J segment 5 bases; nucleotides outside the gene matches: 7. Germline assignment: CDR1 SGHDN and CDR2 FVKESK. The CDR3 sequence is CASSAQGDWTEAFF. The CDR3, as DNA: TGTGCCAGCAGCGCACAGGGGGATTGGACTGAAGCTTTCTTT. The whole variable domain, remainder taken from reference TRBV14 and TRBJ1-1, is EAGVTQFPSHSVIEKGQTVTLRCDPISGHDNLYWYRRVMGKEIKFLLHFVKESKQDESGMPNNRFLAERTGGTYSTLKVQPAELEDSGVYFCASSAQGDWTEAFFGQGTRLTVV.

The rearrangement joins TRBV7-2 to TRBJ2-4, with TRBD2 matching 8 bases. Germline V gene data show CDR1 as SGHTA and CDR2 as FQGNSA. The CDR3 is made up of 16 amino acids. The V and J ends lost 5 bases and 6 bases, in that order; junction bases with no gene match: 12. CDR3 amino acids: CASSPWGREAVNIQYF. CDR3 DNA sequence: TGTGCCAGCAGCCCCTGGGGGCGGGAGGCGGTAAACATTCAGTACTTC.

There are a few counts of this clone. The gene calls are TRBV30 and TRBJ1-3, with TRBD1 identical over 11 bases. The CDR3 runs to 16 residues. J lost 0 bases, V lost 4 bases, and 5 bases had no gene match. CDR1 and CDR2 from the germline V gene are GTSNPN and SVGIG (reference sequence). The CDR3 spells CAWTPGTGGSGNTIYF. CDR3 in DNA: TGTGCCTGGACGCCCGGGACAGGGGGCTCTGGAAACACCATATATTTT.

This clone was found a few times. The rearrangement uses TRBV7-6 and TRBJ1-1; D uncertain. The CDR3 extends over 13 amino acids. Germline-derived CDR1 and CDR2 are SGHVS and FNYEAQ. Between the trimmed V and J ends, which lost 3 bases and 4 bases, there was a span of 9 bases. CDR3 protein: CASSLTLGTEAFF. In nucleotides, the CDR3 is TGTGCCAGCAGCTTGACTCTGGGCACTGAAGCTTTCTTT.

The rearrangement uses TRBV30 and TRBJ2-5, with D tentatively TRBD2 (6 bases). This CDR3 region has 13 residues. Trimming cost V 3 bases and J 11 bases, with 19 bases left between them. Germline lookup yields CDR1 GTSNPN and CDR2 SVGIG (reference sequence). The CDR3 sequence: CAWSPGPLREQYF. The DNA of the CDR3 is TGTGCCTGGAGCCCCGGCCCGCTTCGGGAGCAGTACTTC.

This clone was detected only a few times. V usage is TRBV19 and J usage is TRBJ2-7, with D perhaps TRBD2 (5 bases). V was pared by 10 bases and J by 5 bases, with 15 bases between. CDR3 size: 12 residues. Germline V gene sequence: CDR1 LNHDA, CDR2 SQIVND (reference sequence). The CDR3 region is CATRGLPNEQYF. The CDR3 DNA sequence: TGTGCCACCCGTGGACTTCCCAACGAGCAGTACTTC.

The DNA for the CDR3 is TGTGCCTGGAGTATTCTAGCGGGAGCGGGCGGGGAGCTGTTTTTT. Amino acids: CAWSILAGAGGELFF. This sequence joins TRBV30 and TRBJ2-2, with 10 bases lining up with TRBD2. J gave up 7 bases and V 2 bases, and 7 bases lay outside the gene matches. Per the germline V gene, CDR1 is GTSNPN and CDR2 is SVGIG (reference sequence). CDR3 size: 15 residues.

In this sample, this clone turned up once. The chain couples TRBV15 to TRBJ1-3; D not certain. Trimming left V 0 bases short and J 0 bases short, with 12 bases between. CDR3 length: 17 amino acids. In germline, CDR1 is LNHNV, CDR2 YYDKDF (reference sequence). The CDR3 is CATSREAAGFSGNTIYF. The DNA for the CDR3 is TGTGCCACCAGCAGAGAGGCGGCGGGATTCTCTGGAAACACCATATATTTT.

This clone was recorded once. The chain uses TRBV13 and TRBJ2-3; 12 bases are a match to TRBD2. The CDR3 is 17 amino acids. In germline, CDR1 is PRHDT, CDR2 FYEKMQ (reference sequence). V was clipped by 2 bases and J by 5 bases; unmatched bases: 8. The CDR3 protein is CASSLRGRGLAGDTQYF. CDR3 bases: TGTGCCAGCAGCTTAAGGGGGAGGGGACTAGCGGGAGATACGCAGTATTTT.